These T cell receptor beta chains were read from a single sample in a study of cytomegalovirus exposure and HLA in healthy donors. Generated by immunoSEQ multiplex PCR, the TCRdb table keeps only in-frame clones and is missing some. This table holds roughly 180,000 clones, around 80% found once. The sample was PBMCs. Every receptor here comes from a female donor in good health and CMV-seronegative. Each CDR3 is given with its conserved first and last residue. Fields, in order: clone size, V gene, J gene, CDR3 protein. Size is stated for part of the rows, as once, few or many counts, or as a class when the clone is expanded.

NA	TRBV6-5	TRBJ1-2	CASSYSGLTGGYTF
NA	TRBV5-1	TRBJ2-7	CASSPRRDSSYEQYF
NA	TRBV5-1	TRBJ2-1	CASSLAGGLAGVNEQFF
NA	TRBV6-5	TRBJ1-5	CASRFTGQSNQPQHF
NA	TRBV6-5	TRBJ1-2	CASSPRQGRDYGYTF
few	TRBV7-9	TRBJ1-6	CASSQGTGGSPLHF
NA	TRBV19	TRBJ1-4	CASRLRESEKLFF
NA	TRBV28	TRBJ1-1	CASRKQGIGEAFF
NA	TRBV7-9	TRBJ2-1	CASSLAGQPHEQFF
few	TRBV5-1	TRBJ2-2	CASSIGTGGAIGELFF
NA	TRBV28	TRBJ1-3	CASGQGSGTIYF
once	TRBV4-1	TRBJ2-1	CASSQGSVASGGANEQFF
NA	TRBV30	TRBJ1-2	CAWSVRVANYGYTF
NA	TRBV18	TRBJ1-1	CASSPTPELAFF
NA	TRBV27	TRBJ2-7	CASSLIRGSAYEQYF
NA	TRBV11-2	TRBJ2-3	CASRPHPVSGDTQYF
NA	TRBV4-3	TRBJ2-3	CASSQDFRLAVTDTQYF
NA	TRBV5-1	TRBJ2-1	CASSGPDLLEDEQFF
NA	TRBV19	TRBJ1-3	CASKTGFGGNTIYF
NA	TRBV6-1	TRBJ1-6	CASSEVTGNSPLHF
NA	TRBV4-1	TRBJ2-1	CASNLGLAGVGYNEQFF
NA	TRBV7-9	TRBJ1-1	CASSFETGTTEAFF
NA	TRBV6-5	TRBJ2-1	CASSYSHGRGEQFF
NA	TRBV23-1	TRBJ2-1	CASSQSNISYNEQFF